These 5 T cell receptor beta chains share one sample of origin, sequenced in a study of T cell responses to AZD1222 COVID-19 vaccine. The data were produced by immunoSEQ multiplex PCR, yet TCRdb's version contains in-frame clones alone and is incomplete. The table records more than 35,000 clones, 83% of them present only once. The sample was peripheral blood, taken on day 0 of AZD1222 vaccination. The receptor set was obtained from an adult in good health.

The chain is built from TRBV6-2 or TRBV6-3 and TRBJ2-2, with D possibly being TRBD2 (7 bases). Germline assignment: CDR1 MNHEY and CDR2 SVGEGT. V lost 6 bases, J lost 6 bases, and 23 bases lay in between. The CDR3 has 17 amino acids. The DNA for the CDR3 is TGTGCCAGCAGCGAACCCCGGGGGGCCGGGTATGCCGGGGAGCTGTTTTTT. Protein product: CASSEPRGAGYAGELFF.

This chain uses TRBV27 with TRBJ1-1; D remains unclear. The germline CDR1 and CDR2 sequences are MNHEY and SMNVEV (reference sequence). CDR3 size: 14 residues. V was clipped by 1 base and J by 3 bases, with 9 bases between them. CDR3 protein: CASSLYPGYTEAFF. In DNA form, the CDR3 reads TGTGCCAGCAGTTTATATCCGGGGTACACTGAAGCTTTCTTT.

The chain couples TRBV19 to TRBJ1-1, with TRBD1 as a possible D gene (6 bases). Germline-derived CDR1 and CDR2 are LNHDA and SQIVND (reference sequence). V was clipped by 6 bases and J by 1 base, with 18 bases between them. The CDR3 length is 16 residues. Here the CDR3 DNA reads TGTGCCAGTAGGGGCTACAACAGGGCAGAGAACACTGAAGCTTTCTTT. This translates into CASRGYNRAENTEAFF.

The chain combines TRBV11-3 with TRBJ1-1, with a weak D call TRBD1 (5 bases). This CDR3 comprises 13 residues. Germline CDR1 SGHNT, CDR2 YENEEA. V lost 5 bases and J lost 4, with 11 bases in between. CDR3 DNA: TGTGCCAGCAGCCCAGCGGGGGGCACTGAAGCTTTCTTT. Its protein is CASSPAGGTEAFF.

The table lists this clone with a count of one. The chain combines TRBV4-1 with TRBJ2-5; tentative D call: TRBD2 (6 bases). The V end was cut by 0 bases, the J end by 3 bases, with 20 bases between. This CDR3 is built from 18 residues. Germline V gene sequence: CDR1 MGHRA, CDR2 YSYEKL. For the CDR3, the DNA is TGCGCCAGCAGCCAAGATTCCCCTTTTAGCGGTGCCGAAGAGACCCAGTACTTC. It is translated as CASSQDSPFSGAEETQYF.